The 26 T cell receptor beta chains below were found in one sample sequenced in a study of T-cell reconstitution after alpha-beta-depleted transplantation in children. This sample's TCRbeta library carried unique molecular identifier barcodes. MiXCR was run by TCRdb on the PCR reads, yielding one entry per CDR3 protein. This table has a few hundred thousand distinct CDR3 sequences, approximately 10% appearing once. Here the sequenced sample was PBMCs, taken before TCRalphabeta/CD19-depleted stem cell transplant. Every receptor here comes from a child under three years old with acute myeloid leukemia, due to receive a stem cell transplant.

This clonotype was recorded many times. The chain is built from TRBV25-1 and TRBJ2-1, with D hard to call. This CDR3 comprises 14 residues. Trimming left V 5 bases short and J 8 bases short, with 16 bases between. In germline, CDR1 is MGHDK, CDR2 SYGVNS. CDR3 in DNA: TGTGCCAGCAGTCTGTCGGGTCAGAAGGATGAGCAGTTCTTC. Its translation: CASSLSGQKDEQFF. The complete variable domain, with remaining parts taken from reference TRBV25-1 and TRBJ2-1, reads EADIYQTPRYLVIGTGKKITLECSQTMGHDKMYWYQQDPGMELHLIHYSYGVNSTEKGDLSSESTVSRIRTEHFPLTLESARPSHTSQYLCASSLSGQKDEQFFGPGTRLTVL.

This clonotype was recorded at least ten times. This rearrangement joins TRBV20-1 to TRBJ1-4; D is ambiguous. This CDR3 has 13 amino acids. CDR1 DFQATT and CDR2 SNEGSKA come from the germline V gene (reference sequence). V dropped 1 base and J dropped 5 bases, with 8 bases sitting between them. The CDR3 is CSARGALNEKLFF. For the CDR3, the DNA is TGCAGTGCTAGAGGCGCCTTGAATGAAAAACTGTTTTTT.

The table lists this clonotype with many counts. The genes are TRBV5-1 and TRBJ2-5, with D maybe TRBD2 (7 bases). V lost 5 bases and J 5 bases, leaving 19 bases between the germline ends. The CDR3 loop spans 15 amino acids. Germline loops: CDR1 SGHRS, CDR2 YFSETQ. The CDR3 DNA reads TGCGCCAGCAGACGAGGGGGGGCCCTGGAGGAGACCCAGTACTTC. Translating gives CASRRGGALEETQYF.

V and J are TRBV20-1 and TRBJ2-5, with D perhaps matching TRBD1 or TRBD2 (5 bases each). CDR3 size: 17 residues. Between the trimmed V and J ends, which lost 8 bases and 1 base, there was a span of 26 bases. Germline CDR1 DFQATT, CDR2 SNEGSKA (reference sequence). The CDR3 reads CSFRGLAGGPVQETQYF. The CDR3 nucleotides are TGCAGTTTTAGGGGCCTAGCTGGAGGACCCGTCCAAGAGACCCAGTACTTC.

This clonotype has at least ten counts. The chain is built from TRBV5-1 and TRBJ2-2; the D gene is possibly TRBD1 (6 bases). The germline V gene has CDR1 SGHRS and CDR2 YFSETQ. The CDR3 loop spans 14 amino acids. Trimming pared 4 bases from V and 6 bases from J, leaving 13 bases between. CDR3 sequence: CASSGSGDAGELFF. The CDR3 DNA reads TGCGCCAGCAGCGGTTCAGGGGATGCCGGGGAGCTGTTTTTT.

This clonotype was detected many times. The V and J genes are TRBV30 and TRBJ1-3; D is unresolved. V was trimmed by 2 bases and J by 2 bases, leaving 13 bases between them. The CDR3 is 15 amino acids. Germline loops: CDR1 GTSNPN, CDR2 SVGIG (reference sequence). The CDR3 reads CAWSPARDTGNTIYF. CDR3 coding DNA: TGTGCCTGGAGTCCCGCACGGGATACTGGAAACACCATATATTTT.

This clonotype has more than one count but fewer than ten. This rearrangement joins TRBV4-1 to TRBJ1-2; D remains unclear. The V end lost 0 bases, the J end lost 0 bases, and 8 bases lay between the germline ends. The germline gives CDR1 MGHRA, CDR2 YSYEKL. The CDR3 runs to 15 residues. CDR3 region: CASSQDPNANYGYTF. As DNA, the CDR3 is TGCGCCAGCAGCCAAGATCCGAACGCTAACTATGGCTACACCTTC.

The chain links TRBV12-3 or TRBV12-4 to TRBJ2-1, with D possibly matching TRBD2 (5 bases). This CDR3 is 17 amino acids long. The germline V and J ends were trimmed by 6 bases and 0 bases, with 18 bases remaining between them. CDR3 protein: CASSFKGASSSYNEQFF. The CDR3 coding sequence is TGTGCCAGCAGCTTTAAGGGAGCCTCGAGCTCCTACAATGAGCAGTTCTTC.

Ten or more counts support this clonotype. The CDR3 loop reads CASSQESWGGEQFF. In DNA form, the CDR3 reads TGTGCCAGCAGCCAAGAATCTTGGGGGGGTGAGCAGTTCTTC. The V gene is TRBV14, the J gene TRBJ2-1, with 7 positions matching TRBD2. The junction had 5 bases not matched to a gene; V was cut back by 0 bases and J by 9 bases. The CDR3 loop spans 14 amino acids. The germline V gene has CDR1 SGHDN and CDR2 FVKESK. Complete variable domain (other parts from reference TRBV14 and TRBJ2-1): EAGVTQFPSHSVIEKGQTVTLRCDPISGHDNLYWYRRVMGKEIKFLLHFVKESKQDESGMPNNRFLAERTGGTYSTLKVQPAELEDSGVYFCASSQESWGGEQFFGPGTRLTVL.

This clonotype came up many times. The chain has TRBV10-3 and TRBJ2-3, with 11 bases fitting TRBD2. Trimming took 6 bases from V and 2 from J; bases not matched to a gene: 4. CDR3 length equals 15 residues. Germline V lookup: CDR1 ENHRY, CDR2 SYGVKD. The CDR3 sequence: CAIRTSGEATDTQYF. In DNA, the CDR3 is TGTGCCATCAGGACTAGCGGGGAGGCCACAGATACGCAGTATTTT.

This clonotype was found many times. The J gene is TRBJ1-5, the V gene TRBV3-1; D is perhaps TRBD1 (6 bases). The CDR3 contains 18 residues. V dropped 0 bases and J dropped 0 bases, with 15 bases sitting between them. The germline V gene encodes CDR1 LGHDT and CDR2 YNNKEL (reference sequence). In DNA form, the CDR3 reads TGTGCCAGCAGCCAAGATGAACAGGGTGAATATAGCAATCAGCCCCAGCATTTT. Translation gives CASSQDEQGEYSNQPQHF. Full variable domain (rest looked up from reference TRBV3-1 and TRBJ1-5): DTAVSQTPKYLVTQMGNDKSIKCEQNLGHDTMYWYKQDSKKFLKIMFSYNNKELIINETVPNRFSPKSPDKAHLNLHINSLELGDSAVYFCASSQDEQGEYSNQPQHFGDGTRLSIL.

This clonotype has just a few counts. The V gene is TRBV7-6, the J gene TRBJ1-2, with D uncertain. Germline V gene sequence: CDR1 SGHVS, CDR2 FNYEAQ. There are 13 residues in the CDR3. Between the trimmed V and J ends, which lost 6 bases and 7 bases, there was a span of 15 bases. CDR3 loop: CASSFSESTGYTF. For the CDR3, the DNA is TGTGCCAGCAGTTTTAGCGAGAGTACTGGCTACACCTTC.

At least ten counts were recorded for this clonotype. The chain carries TRBV2 and TRBJ1-2; 10 nucleotides align to TRBD1. Trimming at V came to 7 bases and at J to 4 bases, leaving 18 bases not matched to a gene. This CDR3 comprises 18 residues. From germline, CDR1 is SNHLY and CDR2 FYNNEI. CDR3 sequence (DNA): TGTGCCAGCACTCAACGGGGGACAGGGGCCTCCTGGGGCTATGGCTACACCTTC. It is translated as CASTQRGTGASWGYGYTF.

This clonotype was recorded many times. The CDR3 sequence: CASSFTRDGNQPQHF. In DNA form, the CDR3 reads TGTGCCAGCAGCTTCACCCGGGACGGCAATCAGCCCCAGCATTTT. The chain employs TRBV7-8 and TRBJ1-5, with a weak D call TRBD1 (5 bases). The CDR3 runs 15 residues. CDR1 is SGHVS, CDR2 FQNEAQ, per germline. V lost 3 bases to trimming and J lost 2 bases, with 11 bases between them. Full variable domain (rest looked up from reference TRBV7-8 and TRBJ1-5): GAGVSQSPRYKVAKRGQDVALRCDPISGHVSLFWYQQALGQGPEFLTYFQNEAQLDKSGLPSDRFFAERPEGSVSTLKIQRTQQEDSAVYLCASSFTRDGNQPQHFGDGTRLSIL.

This clonotype was picked up many times. The genes are TRBV24-1 and TRBJ2-1, with 8 bases aligning to TRBD2. V shed 10 bases, J shed 12 bases, and the junction held 13 bases outside the gene matches. Germline CDR1 reads KGHDR; CDR2 reads SFDVKD. The CDR3 is 13 amino acids. CDR3 protein: CATGASGPRGQFF. In nucleotides, the CDR3 is TGTGCCACGGGAGCTAGCGGGCCCCGAGGGCAGTTCTTC.

This clonotype has just a few counts. The rearrangement joins TRBV7-9 to TRBJ1-5; no firm D call. The CDR3 has 14 residues. The germline gives CDR1 SEHNR, CDR2 FQNEAQ (reference sequence). V shed 0 bases and J shed 6 bases, with 9 bases lying between them. This CDR3 reads CASSLAVAGQPQHF. As DNA, the CDR3 is TGTGCCAGCAGCTTAGCCGTAGCCGGTCAGCCCCAGCATTTT.

This clonotype was recorded many times. The chain is built from TRBV7-2 and TRBJ2-7, with D possibly being TRBD1 (5 bases). This CDR3 region has 13 residues. From germline, CDR1 is SGHTA and CDR2 FQGNSA. V lost 5 bases and J 6 bases, leaving 14 bases between the germline ends. CDR3 bases: TGTGCCAGCAGCCCCCATGGGGCATCCGAGCAGTACTTC. It specifies CASSPHGASEQYF.

This clonotype was seen ten or more times. The chain has TRBV7-9 and TRBJ1-1; D is uncertain. Trimming cost V 1 base and J 6 bases, with 9 bases left between them. Germline V CDR1 and CDR2: SEHNR, FQNEAQ (reference sequence). This CDR3 region has 13 residues. The CDR3 spells CASSLDPGAEAFF. The CDR3 nucleotides are TGTGCCAGCAGCTTAGACCCCGGAGCTGAAGCTTTCTTT.

This chain links TRBV2 with TRBJ2-7, with TRBD1 matching over 9 bases. The trim removed 0 bases at V and 7 bases at J, leaving 7 bases unmatched. From germline, CDR1 is SNHLY and CDR2 FYNNEI. This CDR3 has 15 residues. DNA for the CDR3: TGTGCCAGCAGTGAAGCGCTTAACAGGGGGCGGGAGCAGTACTTC. It translates to CASSEALNRGREQYF.

This clonotype was recorded at least ten times. This chain uses TRBV7-9 with TRBJ2-5; D gene uncertain. Germline V gene data show CDR1 as SEHNR and CDR2 as FQNEAQ (reference sequence). The CDR3 loop spans 13 amino acids. Deletions cut 5 bases from V and 6 bases from J, with 13 bases between. The CDR3 nucleotides read TGTGCCAGCAGCCTAACCCCTGAGAAGACCCAGTACTTC. It is translated as CASSLTPEKTQYF. Variable domain in full (rest from reference TRBV7-9 and TRBJ2-5): DTGVSQNPRHKITKRGQNVTFRCDPISEHNRLYWYRQTLGQGPEFLTYFQNEAQLEKSRLLSDRFSAERPKGSFSTLEIQRTEQGDSAMYLCASSLTPEKTQYFGPGTRLLVL.

This clonotype was found many times. The rearrangement links TRBV7-2 to TRBJ1-5; 8 nucleotides match TRBD1. Trimming at V came to 1 base and at J to 4 bases, leaving 3 bases not matched to a gene. The germline V gene encodes CDR1 SGHTA and CDR2 FQGNSA. The CDR3 length is 15 residues. The CDR3 DNA follows: TGTGCCAGCAGCTTAGGGTGGACAGGGAATCAGCCCCAGCATTTT. It specifies CASSLGWTGNQPQHF.

This clonotype was found many times. V usage is TRBV6-2 or TRBV6-3 and J usage is TRBJ2-7; D is possibly TRBD1 or TRBD2 (5 bases each). The CDR3 covers 14 residues. CDR1 is MNHEY, CDR2 SVGEGT, per germline. V lost 11 bases and J lost 7, with 24 bases in between. The CDR3 reads CAARRTGTSGEQYF. For the CDR3, the DNA is TGTGCCGCGCGGCGAACCGGGACCTCAGGGGAGCAGTACTTC.

With regard to this clonotype: A clone one base away is much larger, so this may be a read error. The V call is TRBV2, the J call TRBJ2-1; weak D call: TRBD2 (6 bases). The germline V gene encodes CDR1 SNHLY and CDR2 FYNNEI. The CDR3 is 14 residues long. The CDR3 region has the DNA TGTGCCAGCGGTGATGTAGGAGGGGACAATGAGCAGTTCTTC. Its protein is CASGDVGGDNEQFF.

This clonotype was recorded at least ten times. The V gene is TRBV5-1, the J gene TRBJ1-2; D possibly corresponds to TRBD1 (5 bases). CDR3 length: 15 amino acids. Germline values: CDR1 SGHRS, CDR2 YFSETQ. The V and J ends lost 4 bases and 5 bases respectively, with 18 bases between them. In DNA, the CDR3 is TGCGCCAGCAGCATTGGAGTAGGGGTTTGGTATGGCTACACCTTC. Translated, it gives CASSIGVGVWYGYTF.

This clonotype showed up many times. The chain has TRBV11-2 and TRBJ2-2, with D perhaps matching TRBD2 (5 bases). There are 15 residues in the CDR3. Germline V lookup: CDR1 SGHAT, CDR2 FQNNGV. V was shortened by 2 bases and J by 4 bases, with 11 bases between the two germline ends. Written as DNA, the CDR3 is TGTGCCAGCAGCTTATGGAAAGCGGTCACCGGGGAGCTGTTTTTT. As protein: CASSLWKAVTGELFF.

The chain carries TRBV20-1 and TRBJ1-4, with D possibly TRBD1 on 5 matching bases. Per germline, CDR1 DFQATT and CDR2 SNEGSKA (reference sequence). CDR3 length equals 15 residues. V lost 4 bases, J lost 0 bases, and 12 bases lay in between. The CDR3 loop is CSAIPGRATNEKLFF. The CDR3, as DNA: TGCAGTGCTATACCGGGACGGGCAACTAATGAAAAACTGTTTTTT.